Listed below are T cell receptor beta chains from one sample, sequenced in a study of cytomegalovirus exposure and HLA in healthy donors. Sequenced by immunoSEQ multiplex PCR; TCRdb stores in-frame clones only, minus some. The sample has some 190,000 clones; about four fifths are singletons. Sequencing used PBMCs. These receptors were collected from a young man in good health and CMV-seronegative. Each CDR3 is given without its conserved first and last residue. Fields, in order: clone size, V gene, J gene, CDR3 protein. For some rows the clone size is stated as once, few or many, or as a class when expanded; others skip it.

few	TRBV7-2	TRBJ2-7	ASSLADRSSYEQY
NA	TRBV7-2	TRBJ2-5	ASSQWGQGLY
once	TRBV7-3	TRBJ2-6	ASSLRTSGFTGANVLT
NA	TRBV10-2	TRBJ2-1	ASSDYDGTTRNEQF
NA	TRBV4-3	TRBJ2-2	ASSQDKGVTGELF
NA	TRBV4-3	TRBJ1-2	ASSQDRYGGGYT
NA	TRBV4-3	TRBJ1-1	ASSQVTYQNTEAF
NA	TRBV6-5	TRBJ2-7	ASSYSLAGDEQY
few	TRBV9	TRBJ2-7	ASSGTGDDEQY
NA	TRBV6-4	TRBJ1-5	ASGGGSFMYQPQH
NA	TRBV5-1	TRBJ2-6	ASSPSGSGANVLT
NA	TRBV7-3	TRBJ2-1	ASSPTGLAGVNEQF